Listed below are T cell receptor beta chains from one sample, sequenced in a study of control samples from healthy donors and cancer patients. TCRdb's table, derived via immunoSEQ multiplex PCR, lists solely in-frame clones and lacks some. The data contain 25,000 to 35,000 clones, around nine tenths of them singletons. The source material was PBMCs. These receptors were taken from a woman aged 40 to 50 with lung cancer. CDR3s include the opening cysteine and the closing phenylalanine or tryptophan. Fields, in order: clone size, D gene, J gene, V gene, CDR3 protein, CDR3 DNA. D genes are given only for firm matches. Size is stated for part of the rows, as once, few or many counts, or as a class when the clone is expanded.

>.|TRBD1|TRBJ1-1|TRBV28
CASSLLGTGEGPNTEAFF
TGTGCCAGCAGTTTATTAGGGACAGGGGAAGGGCCGAACACTGAAGCTTTCTTT
>.|.|TRBJ1-2|TRBV30
CAWTPWGYGYTF
TGTGCCTGGACCCCGTGGGGATATGGCTACACCTTC
>.|TRBD2|TRBJ2-7|TRBV5-4
CASRPGLAGEDEQYF
TGTGCCAGCAGGCCCGGACTAGCGGGGGAGGACGAGCAGTACTTC
>.|.|TRBJ2-1|TRBV4-2
CASSQEGMDEQFF
TGTGCCAGCAGCCAGGAAGGGATGGATGAGCAGTTCTTC
>.|.|TRBJ1-1|TRBV6-6
CASSRTENTEAFF
TGTGCCAGCAGTCGAACCGAGAACACTGAAGCTTTCTTT
>once|.|TRBJ1-2|TRBV5-4
CASSWGVEGLGYTF
TGTGCCAGCAGCTGGGGTGTGGAGGGCTTAGGCTACACCTTC
>.|.|TRBJ1-1|TRBV11-3
CASSSDGPEAFF
TGTGCCAGCAGCTCGGACGGGCCCGAAGCTTTCTTT
>.|TRBD1|TRBJ1-4|TRBV10-3
CAISESLAGQGDEKLFF
TGTGCCATCAGTGAGTCCCTTGCGGGACAGGGTGACGAAAAACTGTTTTTT
>.|.|TRBJ2-6|TRBV19
CASNSGANVLTF
TGTGCCAGTAACTCTGGGGCCAACGTCCTGACTTTC
>.|.|TRBJ2-2|TRBV28
CASSPLPRGPPRELFF
TGTGCCAGCAGTCCGTTACCCCGGGGCCCCCCCAGGGAGCTGTTTTTT
>.|.|TRBJ2-6|TRBV3-1/TRBV3-2
CASSLGANVLTF
TGTGCCAGCAGCCTCGGGGCCAACGTCCTGACTTTC
>.|.|TRBJ2-2|TRBV7-7
CASSLDQGLAGELFF
TGTGCCAGCAGCTTAGACCAGGGGTTGGCCGGGGAGCTGTTTTTT
>.|.|TRBJ2-3|TRBV30
CAWSSRKIVTDTQYF
TGTGCCTGGAGTAGCCGGAAGATAGTTACAGATACGCAGTATTTT
>few|.|TRBJ1-5|TRBV28
CASSLGQGWNQPQHF
TGTGCCAGCAGTTTAGGTCAGGGGTGGAATCAGCCCCAGCATTTT
>.|.|TRBJ1-1|TRBV4-2
CASSQDQGSTEAFF
TGTGCCAGCAGCCAAGACCAGGGCAGCACTGAAGCTTTCTTT
>.|.|TRBJ1-1|TRBV7-3
CASSLSPGAGTEAFF
TGTGCCAGCAGCTTATCCCCAGGGGCGGGAACTGAAGCTTTCTTT
>.|.|TRBJ1-1|TRBV7-3
CASSLNAGWGTEAFF
TGTGCCAGCAGCTTAAACGCAGGGTGGGGCACTGAAGCTTTCTTT
>.|TRBD1|TRBJ1-3|TRBV29-1
CSVEGTGFGNTIYF
TGCAGCGTTGAAGGGACAGGGTTTGGAAACACCATATATTTT
>once|TRBD1|TRBJ1-5|TRBV6-6
CASRHRDSGNQPQHF
TGTGCCAGCAGGCACCGGGACAGTGGCAATCAGCCCCAGCATTTT
>.|.|TRBJ1-2|TRBV10-3
CAISEGSYGYTF
TGTGCCATCAGCGAGGGTAGCTATGGCTACACCTTC